Sequencing of this T cell receptor beta chain was carried out in a study of T cell clones after liver transplantation. The wider study: A pre-transplant mixed lymphocyte reaction with TCRbeta sequencing defined graft-donor-reactive clones followed in post-transplant blood. Subjects received no induction therapy and standard immunosuppression until randomization at 12-24 months post-transplant.

To note about this clone: Its antigen is undetermined.

Assay: immunoSEQ multiplex PCR; the TCRdb copy retains only in-frame clones and omits some. This sample yields fewer than 20,000 clones, of which 80% to 90% are seen a single time; approximately 13% belongs to the top ten. General study results and limits: A larger donor-reactive than third-party decline suggested partial antigen-specific deletion.

The sequence was collected from a human patient who received a liver transplant. Some T cells may be supplied by the graft donor. The sample in question was CD8+ T cells from blood, obtained approximately 45 months after liver transplant.

The CDR3 DNA sequence: TGTGCCAGCAGCTCGACAGGGTGGAACACCGGGGAGCTGTTTTTT. Translated: CASSSTGWNTGELFF. J is TRBJ2-2 and V is TRBV7-6; 7 bases are a match to TRBD1. Trimming cost V 4 bases and J 1 base; bases outside gene matches: 3. Per germline, CDR1 SGHVS and CDR2 FNYEAQ. The CDR3 extends over 15 amino acids. Supplemented by reference TRBV7-6 and TRBJ2-2, the full variable domain reads GAGVSQSPRYKVTKRGQDVALRCDPISGHVSLYWYRQALGQGPEFLTYFNYEAQQDKSGLPNDRFSAERPEGSISTLTIQRTEQRDSAMYRCASSSTGWNTGELFFGEGSRLTVL.